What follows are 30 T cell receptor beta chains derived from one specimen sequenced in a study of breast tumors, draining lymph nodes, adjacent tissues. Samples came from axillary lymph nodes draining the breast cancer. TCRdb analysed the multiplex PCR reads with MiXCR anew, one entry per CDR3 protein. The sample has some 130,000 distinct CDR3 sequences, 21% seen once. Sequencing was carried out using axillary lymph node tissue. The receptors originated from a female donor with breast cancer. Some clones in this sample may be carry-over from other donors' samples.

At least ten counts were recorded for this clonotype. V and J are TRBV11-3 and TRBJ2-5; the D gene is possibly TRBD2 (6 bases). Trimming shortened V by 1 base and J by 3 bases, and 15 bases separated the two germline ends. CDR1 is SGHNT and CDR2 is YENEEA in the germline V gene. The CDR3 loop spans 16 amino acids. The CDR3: CASSLGGVSGKETQYF. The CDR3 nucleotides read TGTGCCAGCAGCTTAGGGGGGGTTAGCGGTAAAGAGACCCAGTACTTC. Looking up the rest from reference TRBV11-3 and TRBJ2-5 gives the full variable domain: EAGVVQSPRYKIIEKKQPVAFWCNPISGHNTLYWYLQNLGQGPELLIRYENEEAVDDSQLPKDRFSAERLKGVDSTLKIQPAELGDSAVYLCASSLGGVSGKETQYFGPGTRLLVL.

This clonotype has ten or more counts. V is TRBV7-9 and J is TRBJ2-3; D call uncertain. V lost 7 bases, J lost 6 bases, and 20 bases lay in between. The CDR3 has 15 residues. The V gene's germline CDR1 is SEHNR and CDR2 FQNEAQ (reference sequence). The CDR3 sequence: CASTPIGRNRDTQYF. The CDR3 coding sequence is TGTGCCAGCACCCCTATTGGGCGGAACCGGGATACGCAGTATTTT.

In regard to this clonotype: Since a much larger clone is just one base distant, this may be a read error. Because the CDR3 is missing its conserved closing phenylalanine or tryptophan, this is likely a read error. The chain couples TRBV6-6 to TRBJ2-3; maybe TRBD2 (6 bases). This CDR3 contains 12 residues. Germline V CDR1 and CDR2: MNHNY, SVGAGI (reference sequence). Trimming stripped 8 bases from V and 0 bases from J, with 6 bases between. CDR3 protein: CASGGSTDTQYS. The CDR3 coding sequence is TGTGCCAGCGGGGGGAGCACAGATACGCAGTATTCT.

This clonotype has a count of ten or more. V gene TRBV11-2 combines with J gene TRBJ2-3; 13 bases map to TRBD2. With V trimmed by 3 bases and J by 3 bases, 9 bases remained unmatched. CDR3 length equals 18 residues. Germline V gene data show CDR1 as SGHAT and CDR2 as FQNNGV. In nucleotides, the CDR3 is TGTGCCAGCAGCTTCAAACTAGCGGGAGGGCCGAGAACAGATACGCAGTATTTT. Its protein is CASSFKLAGGPRTDTQYF. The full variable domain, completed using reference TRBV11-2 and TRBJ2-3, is EAGVAQSPRYKIIEKRQSVAFWCNPISGHATLYWYQQILGQGPKLLIQFQNNGVVDDSQLPKDRFSAERLKGVDSTLKIQPAKLEDSAVYLCASSFKLAGGPRTDTQYFGPGTRLTVL.

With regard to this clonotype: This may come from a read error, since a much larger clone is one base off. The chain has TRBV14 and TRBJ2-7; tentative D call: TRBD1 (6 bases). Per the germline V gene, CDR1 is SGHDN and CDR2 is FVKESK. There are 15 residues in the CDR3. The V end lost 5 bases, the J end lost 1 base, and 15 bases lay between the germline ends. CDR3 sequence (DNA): TGTGCCAGCAGCTTCGGACAGACAATTTCCTACGAGCAGTACTTC. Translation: CASSFGQTISYEQYF.

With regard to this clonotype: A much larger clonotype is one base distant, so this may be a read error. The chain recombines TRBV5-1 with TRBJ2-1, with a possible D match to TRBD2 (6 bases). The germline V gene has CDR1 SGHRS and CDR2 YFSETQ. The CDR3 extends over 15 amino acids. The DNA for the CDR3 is TGCGCCAGCAGCTTGGGGGGGGACTCCCACAATGAGCAGTTCTTC. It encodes CASSLGGDSHNEQFF.

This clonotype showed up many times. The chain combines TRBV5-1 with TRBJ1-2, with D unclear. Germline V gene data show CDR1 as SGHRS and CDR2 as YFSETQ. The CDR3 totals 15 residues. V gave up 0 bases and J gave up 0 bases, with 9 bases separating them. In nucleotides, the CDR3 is TGCGCCAGCAGCTTGGGGGGTATCGCTAACTATGGCTACACCTTC. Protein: CASSLGGIANYGYTF.

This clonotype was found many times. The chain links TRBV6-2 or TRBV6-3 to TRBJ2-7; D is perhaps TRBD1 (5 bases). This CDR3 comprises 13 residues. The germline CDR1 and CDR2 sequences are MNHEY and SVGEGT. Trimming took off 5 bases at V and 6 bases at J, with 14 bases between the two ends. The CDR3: CASSSPQGPEQYF. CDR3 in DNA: TGTGCCAGCAGTAGCCCCCAGGGTCCCGAGCAGTACTTC.

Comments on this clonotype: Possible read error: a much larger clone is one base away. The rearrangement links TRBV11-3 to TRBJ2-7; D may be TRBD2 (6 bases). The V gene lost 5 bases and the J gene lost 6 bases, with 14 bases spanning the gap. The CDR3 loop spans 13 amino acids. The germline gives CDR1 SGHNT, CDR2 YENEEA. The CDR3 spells CASSPGGVREQYF. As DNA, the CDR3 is TGTGCCAGCAGCCCCGGGGGTGTGCGCGAGCAGTACTTC.

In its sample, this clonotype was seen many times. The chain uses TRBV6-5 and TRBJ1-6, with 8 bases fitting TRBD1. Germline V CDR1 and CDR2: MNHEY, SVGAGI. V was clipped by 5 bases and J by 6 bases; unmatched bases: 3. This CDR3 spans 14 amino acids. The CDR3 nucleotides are TGTGCCAGCAGTCAAGGACAGGGTAATTCACCCCTCCACTTT. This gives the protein CASSQGQGNSPLHF.

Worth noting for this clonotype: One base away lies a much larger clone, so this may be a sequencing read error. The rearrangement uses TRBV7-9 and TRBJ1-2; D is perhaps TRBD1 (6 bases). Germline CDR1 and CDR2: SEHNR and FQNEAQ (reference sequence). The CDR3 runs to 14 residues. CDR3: CASRPGHLNYGHTF. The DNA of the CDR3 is TGTGCCAGTAGACCGGGACACCTTAACTATGGCCACACCTTC.

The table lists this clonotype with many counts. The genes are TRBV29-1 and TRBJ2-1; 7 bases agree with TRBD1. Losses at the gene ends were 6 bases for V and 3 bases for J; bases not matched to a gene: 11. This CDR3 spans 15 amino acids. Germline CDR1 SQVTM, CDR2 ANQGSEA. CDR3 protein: CSVESTGKIYNEQFF. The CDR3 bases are TGCAGCGTGGAGTCGACAGGGAAGATCTACAATGAGCAGTTCTTC.

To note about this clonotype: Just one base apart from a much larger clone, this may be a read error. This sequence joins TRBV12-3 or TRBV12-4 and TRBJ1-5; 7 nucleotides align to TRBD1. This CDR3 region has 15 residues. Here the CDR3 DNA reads TGTGCCAGCAGTATAAACAGGGGCAGCAAACAGCCCCAGCATTTT. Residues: CASSINRGSKQPQHF.

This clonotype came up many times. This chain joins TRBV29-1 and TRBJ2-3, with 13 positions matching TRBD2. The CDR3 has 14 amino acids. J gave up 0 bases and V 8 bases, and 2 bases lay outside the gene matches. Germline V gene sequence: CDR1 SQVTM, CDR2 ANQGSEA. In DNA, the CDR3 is TGCAGCACGACTAGCGGGGGGAGCACAGATACGCAGTATTTT. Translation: CSTTSGGSTDTQYF.

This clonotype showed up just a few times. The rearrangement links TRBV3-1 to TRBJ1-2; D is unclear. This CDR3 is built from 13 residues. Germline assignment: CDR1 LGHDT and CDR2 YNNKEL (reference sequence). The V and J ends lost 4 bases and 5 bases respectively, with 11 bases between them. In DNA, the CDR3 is TGTGCCAGCAGCCCGGACGGACCATATGGCTACACCTTC. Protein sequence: CASSPDGPYGYTF.

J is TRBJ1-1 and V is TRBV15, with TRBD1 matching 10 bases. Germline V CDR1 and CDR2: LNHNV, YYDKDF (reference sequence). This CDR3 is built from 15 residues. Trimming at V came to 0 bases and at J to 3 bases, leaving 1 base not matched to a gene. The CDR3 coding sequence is TGTGCCACCAGCAGAGAGGGGACAGGGGACACTGAAGCTTTCTTT. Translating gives CATSREGTGDTEAFF. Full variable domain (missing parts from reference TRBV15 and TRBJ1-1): DAMVIQNPRYQVTQFGKPVTLSCSQTLNHNVMYWYQQKSSQAPKLLFHYYDKDFNNEADTPDNFQSRRPNTSFCFLDIRSPGLGDTAMYLCATSREGTGDTEAFFGQGTRLTVV.

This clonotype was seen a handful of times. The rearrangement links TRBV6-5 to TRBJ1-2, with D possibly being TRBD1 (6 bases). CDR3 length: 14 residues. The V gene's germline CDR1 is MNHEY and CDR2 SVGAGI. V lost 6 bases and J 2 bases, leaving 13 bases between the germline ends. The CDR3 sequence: CASSRPGVNYGYTF. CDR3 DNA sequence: TGTGCCAGCAGCCGCCCAGGGGTAAACTATGGCTACACCTTC.

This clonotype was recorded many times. CDR3 amino acids: CASRPGGQETQYF. CDR3 coding DNA: TGTGCCAGCAGGCCGGGGGGGCAAGAGACCCAGTACTTC. V gene TRBV6-5 combines with J gene TRBJ2-5; 8 nucleotides agree with TRBD2. The CDR3 has 13 residues. J was trimmed by 2 bases and V by 6 bases; bases with no gene match: 2. Germline-derived CDR1 and CDR2 are MNHEY and SVGAGI.

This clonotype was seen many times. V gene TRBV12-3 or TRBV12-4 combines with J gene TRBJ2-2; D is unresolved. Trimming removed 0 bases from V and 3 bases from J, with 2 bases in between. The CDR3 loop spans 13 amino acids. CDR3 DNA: TGTGCCAGCAGTTTAGCAGACACCGGGGAGCTGTTTTTT. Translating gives CASSLADTGELFF.

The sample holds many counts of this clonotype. The CDR3 region has the DNA TGCGCCAGCAGTCATTCAGTGGAGCAGTACTTC. As protein: CASSHSVEQYF. The genes are TRBV10-2 and TRBJ2-7, with D hard to call. This CDR3 has 11 residues. Germline V gives CDR1 WSHSY, CDR2 SAAADI. With 5 bases removed from V and 7 bases from J, the gap between germline ends came to 9 bases.

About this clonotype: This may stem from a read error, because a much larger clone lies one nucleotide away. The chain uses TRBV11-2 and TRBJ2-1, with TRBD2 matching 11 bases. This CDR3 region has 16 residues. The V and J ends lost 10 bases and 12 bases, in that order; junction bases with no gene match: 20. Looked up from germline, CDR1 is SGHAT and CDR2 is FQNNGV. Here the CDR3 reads CATKPGSGRAWYGQFF. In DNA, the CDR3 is TGTGCCACCAAGCCTGGTAGCGGGAGGGCCTGGTATGGGCAGTTCTTC.

CDR3 sequence reads: CASSPRSLTVFRNEQFF. Written as DNA, the CDR3 is TGTGCCAGCAGCCCCCGGTCCCTTACAGTGTTTAGGAATGAGCAGTTCTTC. This chain connects TRBV11-3 to TRBJ2-1; D remains unclear. Germline V gene data show CDR1 as SGHNT and CDR2 as YENEEA. The V gene lost 5 bases and the J gene lost 7 bases, with 24 bases spanning the gap. The CDR3 length is 17 residues.

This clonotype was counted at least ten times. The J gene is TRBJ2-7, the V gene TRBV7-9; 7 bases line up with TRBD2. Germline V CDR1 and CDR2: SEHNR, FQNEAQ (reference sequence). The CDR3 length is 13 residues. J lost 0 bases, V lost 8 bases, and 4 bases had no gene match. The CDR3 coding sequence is TGTGCCAGCGGTAGCGGGTACTCCTACGAGCAGTACTTC. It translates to CASGSGYSYEQYF.

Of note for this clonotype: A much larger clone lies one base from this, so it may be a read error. CDR3 in amino acids: CASSVGGRLYQPQHF. In DNA, the CDR3 is TGTGCCAGCAGCGTAGGGGGGAGACTTTATCAGCCCCAGCATTTT. This chain links TRBV9 with TRBJ1-5; a possible D gene is TRBD1 (5 bases). CDR3 length: 15 residues. V was clipped by 0 bases and J by 5 bases, with 12 bases between them. Looked up from germline, CDR1 is SGDLS and CDR2 is YYNGEE.

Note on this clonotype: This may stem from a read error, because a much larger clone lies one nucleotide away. This CDR3 reads CAGSALDRQSAYNEQFF. CDR3 bases: TGTGCCGGCAGCGCTCTAGACCGACAGTCGGCCTACAATGAGCAGTTCTTC. The V call is TRBV7-6, the J call TRBJ2-1, with D maybe TRBD1 (5 bases). The germline V gene has CDR1 SGHVS and CDR2 FNYEAQ. This CDR3 has 17 amino acids.

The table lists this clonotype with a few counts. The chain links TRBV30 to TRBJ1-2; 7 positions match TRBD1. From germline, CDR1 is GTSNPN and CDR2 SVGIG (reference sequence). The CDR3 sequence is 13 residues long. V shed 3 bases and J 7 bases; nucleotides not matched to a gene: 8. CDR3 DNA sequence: TGTGCCTGGAGGGGGAACAGGGGAAGTGGCTACACCTTC. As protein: CAWRGNRGSGYTF.

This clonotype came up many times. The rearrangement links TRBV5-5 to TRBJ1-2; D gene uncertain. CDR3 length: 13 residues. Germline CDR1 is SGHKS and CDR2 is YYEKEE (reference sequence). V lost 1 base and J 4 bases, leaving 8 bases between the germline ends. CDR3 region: CASSLSTLYGYTF. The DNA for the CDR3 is TGTGCCAGCAGCTTGTCAACCCTCTATGGCTACACCTTC.

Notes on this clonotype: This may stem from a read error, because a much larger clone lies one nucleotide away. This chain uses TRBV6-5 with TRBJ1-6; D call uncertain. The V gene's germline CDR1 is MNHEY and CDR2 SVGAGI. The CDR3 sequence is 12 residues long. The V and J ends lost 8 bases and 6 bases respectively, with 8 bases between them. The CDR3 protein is CASSAANSPLHF. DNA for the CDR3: TGTGCCAGCTCTGCAGCTAATTCACCCCTCCACTTT.

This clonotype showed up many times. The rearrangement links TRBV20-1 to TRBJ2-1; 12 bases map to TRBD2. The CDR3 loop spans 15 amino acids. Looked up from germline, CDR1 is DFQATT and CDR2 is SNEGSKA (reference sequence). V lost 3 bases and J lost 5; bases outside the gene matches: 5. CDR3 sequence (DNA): TGCAGTGCTAGCCGTACTAGCGGGAGGAACAATGAGCAGTTCTTC. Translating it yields CSASRTSGRNNEQFF.

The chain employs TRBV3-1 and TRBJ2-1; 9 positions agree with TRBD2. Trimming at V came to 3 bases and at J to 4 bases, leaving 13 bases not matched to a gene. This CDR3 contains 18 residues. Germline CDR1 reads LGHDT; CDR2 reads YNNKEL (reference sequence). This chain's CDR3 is CASSQRSGRQKTYNEQFF. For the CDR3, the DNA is TGTGCCAGCAGCCAGCGTAGCGGGAGACAAAAGACTTACAATGAGCAGTTCTTC.